The T cell receptor (beta chain) described here comes from a study of molecular identifiers for immune sequencing clone quantification. General study findings and limits: Naive cells had under 1% of molecules in clones above 20 RNA copies, effectors over 98%. Detecting spiked Jurkat TCR RNA from one cell among roughly 1 million naive cells was reportedly possible.

A word on this clonotype: The antigen remains unidentified. Just one base apart from a much larger clone, this may be a read error.

Naive CD8 T cells were sorted, and the gate applied was CD8+CD4-CCR7+CD45RA+. A single record per CDR3 protein comes from TCRdb applying MiXCR to the PCR reads. The top ten hold 0.75% to 0.95% of the sample, which has over 600,000 distinct CDR3 sequences, about 20% seen once. Germline values: CDR1 PRHDT, CDR2 FYEKMQ (reference sequence). V was clipped by 8 bases and J by 1 base, with 19 bases between them. CDR3 length equals 16 residues. Specimen: naive CD8+ T cells from blood, with Jurkat cell RNA spiked in. Subset meaning: FACS-sorted CD8+CD4-CCR7+CD45RA+ naive T cells. The sequence was collected from a human donor in good health. Some libraries in this study had Jurkat cell RNA spiked in. The chain couples TRBV13 to TRBJ2-3, with D possibly TRBD1 on 5 matching bases. This chain's CDR3 is CASGSTSDSRTDTQYF. Here the CDR3 DNA reads TGTGCCAGCGGCTCCACCTCAGACAGCCGCACAGATACGCAGTATTTT.